This TCR beta chain was recorded in a study of blood T cell repertoires in COVID-19 (dated by TCRdb to between 2020 and 2021). About the investigation overall: The collaborator samples originated in the United States, Italy and Spain and spanned the acute and convalescent phases of COVID-19. The prospective study material was composed of cDNA or gDNA derived from T cells, B-cell-depleted T cells, or PBMCs. Deeply sampled blood TCRbeta repertoires from subjects exposed to, actively infected with, or recovered from COVID-19 were included in the dataset. The repertoires were made available in a free public database intended to serve as a resource for research on the immune response to SARS-CoV-2. Samples were obtained from the ongoing ImmuneRACE study (first 160 participants) and from about 1,300 subjects provided by 6 global collaborators. The sample metadata nearly always contained a de-identified subject ID, COVID-19 status, age in years and sex. Where available, HLA class I and class II types were taken from metadata supplied by the sample provider and were not determined by assay-based typing. The paper as a whole reports these results and caveats: The amount of clinical and demographic metadata varied by source and participant and was provided uncurated.

A remark on this clone: Its antigen has not been determined. It has no much larger one-base neighbor in the sample; base qualities were not kept.

TCRbeta CDR3 regions were amplified from genomic DNA using the immunoSEQ Assay, a bias-controlled multiplex PCR. Under the source paper's analysis protocol: Within the assay, amplification of reference gene primers was used to estimate how many nucleated cells each sample contained. To quantify the absolute abundance of each unique TCRbeta CDR3 rearrangement, sequence reads were collapsed and filtered. For each sample, productive Simpson clonality was calculated by taking the square root of Simpson's diversity index across productive rearrangements. Entries here come from immuneACCESS through TCRdb and include only in-frame sequences with V and J called. Some clones fail to appear in such tables; in the studies checked, an unresolved V gene covers under half of the shortfall, and the cause of the remainder is unknown. V and J calls plus clone size are reproduced from that table; the DNA served to infer D and trimming. For this sample the table gives roughly 250,000 clones, of which 70% to 90% were detected only once. In total, the top ten clones hold 0.7% to 0.85% of the sample.

V is pared back by 1 base and J by 4 bases, with 15 bases lying between the germline termini. The germline V gene sets CDR1 to SGHDT and CDR2 to YYEEEE. Taken from cysteine to phenylalanine, the CDR3 has 15 residues. The read is trimmed to its CDR3 DNA, 45 bases read in frame from base 1. Each collaborating institution followed its own protocols to collect whole blood in K2EDTA tubes. For TCRbeta analysis, collaborators shipped samples in one of three forms: frozen whole blood, isolated PBMCs, or DNA extracted from either of those sample types. The chain is encoded by TRBV5-6 joined to TRBJ2-7, with TRBD1 as a weak D call on 6 bases. The sample taken for sequencing was peripheral blood. This clonotype was obtained from a woman in her 30s with acute or convalescent COVID-19. The DNA is as follows: TGTGCCAGCAGCTTGTTTGCACAGGGCTTTTACGAGCAGTACTTC. Translated, it reads CASSLFAQGFYEQYF.